The rows below give T cell receptor beta chains drawn from one sample of a study of blood T cell repertoires in COVID-19. Some clones are missing from TCRdb's copy, which holds only in-frame ones; the method was immunoSEQ multiplex PCR. The repertoire holds about 53,000 clones, with approximately 80% as singletons. Sequenced input: peripheral blood. These receptor sequences come from a man between 65 and 80 years old with active or convalescent COVID-19. The CDR3 runs from the conserved cysteine through the conserved F or W. The order of the fields is J gene, clone size, V gene, D gene, CDR3 DNA, CDR3 protein. The D gene is left open where the match is weak. A row's size may be missing; if present it is once, few, many or a size class.

>TRBJ1-4|.|TRBV2|.
TGTGCCAGCATCCTGGACAGTAATGAAAAACTGTTTTTT
CASILDSNEKLFF
>TRBJ2-5|.|TRBV29-1|TRBD2
TGCAGCGTTGAACCTAGCGGGGGGGCCAGGGCTGAGACCCAGTACTTC
CSVEPSGGARAETQYF
>TRBJ1-3|.|TRBV3-1/TRBV3-2|TRBD1
TGTGCCAGCAGCCAATCGGGACAGGGGGCCTTCTCTGGAAACACCATATATTTT
CASSQSGQGAFSGNTIYF
>TRBJ2-5|.|TRBV11-3|TRBD1
TGTGCCAGCAGCGTGGGACAGGGGGATCGAGAGACCCAGTACTTC
CASSVGQGDRETQYF
>TRBJ1-2|.|TRBV6-2/TRBV6-3|.
TGTGCCAGCAGTTACCAACAAATGTCGGGGAGTGGCTACACCTTC
CASSYQQMSGSGYTF
>TRBJ1-4|few|TRBV13|.
TGTGCCAGCAGCATAAGCGGGACGGCAACTAATGAAAAACTGTTTTTT
CASSISGTATNEKLFF
>TRBJ1-2|.|TRBV18|TRBD1
TGTGCCAGCTCACCATCTGGCGGGACAGGGGTTGCCTATGGCTACACCTTC
CASSPSGGTGVAYGYTF
>TRBJ2-7|.|TRBV7-2|TRBD2
TGTGCCAGCAGCACGCGGGGGACGGAGCTAGGGAACGAGCAGTACTTC
CASSTRGTELGNEQYF
>TRBJ2-1|.|TRBV5-1|TRBD2
TGCGCCAGCAGCTTTCGGCTAGCGGGGGGGCCTGTGGGAAATGAGCAGTTCTTC
CASSFRLAGGPVGNEQFF
>TRBJ1-1|.|TRBV5-1|.
TGCGCCAGCAGCTTTTCGGGGAACACTGAAGCTTTCTTT
CASSFSGNTEAFF
>TRBJ2-1|.|TRBV3-1/TRBV3-2|TRBD2
TGTGCCAGCAGCCAAGATTTAATTGGCGGGGGGTCCAATGAGCAGTTCTTC
CASSQDLIGGGSNEQFF
>TRBJ2-7|.|TRBV27|.
TGTGCCAGCAGTTTATACGTGCGGGGTTACGAGCAGTACTTC
CASSLYVRGYEQYF
>TRBJ2-1|.|TRBV6-2/TRBV6-3|TRBD1
TGTGCCAGCAGCACCAGGGGGAATGAGCAGTTCTTC
CASSTRGNEQFF
>TRBJ1-1|.|TRBV30|.
TGTGCCTGGAGTCCCCAGGGTACTGAAGCTTTCTTT
CAWSPQGTEAFF
>TRBJ2-6|.|TRBV18|.
TGTGCCAGCTCACCACCCGGAGGGCTCTCTGGGGCCAACGTCCTGACTTTC
CASSPPGGLSGANVLTF
>TRBJ2-2|.|TRBV9|TRBD2
TGTGCCAGCAGCCAGTTTAGCGGGAGCGGGTCCGGGGAGCTGTTTTTT
CASSQFSGSGSGELFF
>TRBJ1-2|.|TRBV29-1|.
TGCAGCGTGCAACAGATTAACTATGGCTACACCTTC
CSVQQINYGYTF
>TRBJ2-7|.|TRBV12-3/TRBV12-4|TRBD2
TGTGCCAGCCTAGCGGGAGCGTCCTACGAGCAGTACTTC
CASLAGASYEQYF
>TRBJ1-2|.|TRBV4-1|.
TGCGCCAGCAGCCAAGCCGGGACTCTCTATGGCTACACCTTC
CASSQAGTLYGYTF
>TRBJ2-7|once|TRBV7-2|.
TGTGCCAGCAGCTTAGCGCGCGGGCCGTACGAGCAGTACTTC
CASSLARGPYEQYF
>TRBJ2-7|once|TRBV4-3|TRBD1
TGCGCCAGCAGCCAAGTCTTTTCGGGACAGAACACCTACGAGCAGTACTTC
CASSQVFSGQNTYEQYF
>TRBJ2-2|.|TRBV5-1|TRBD1
TGCGCCAGCAGCTTGGAGGCAGGGGGCAACACCGGGGAGCTGTTTTTT
CASSLEAGGNTGELFF
>TRBJ2-2|.|TRBV30|.
TGTGCCTGGAGTGTACGGGCCGGGGAGCTGTTTTTT
CAWSVRAGELFF
>TRBJ2-1|.|TRBV20-1|.
TGCAGTGCTAGTGGCAGAAAAAATGAGCAGTTCTTC
CSASGRKNEQFF
>TRBJ1-1|.|TRBV5-1|TRBD1
TGCGCCAGCAGCGCTTGGACAGGTGCACTGAGGACTGAAGCTTTCTTT
CASSAWTGALRTEAFF
>TRBJ1-4|few|TRBV19|TRBD1
TGTGCCAGTACCCAGGCAGGGGGCGTAGAAAAACTGTTTTTT
CASTQAGGVEKLFF
>TRBJ2-1|.|TRBV19|TRBD2
TGTGCCAGTAGTTCCCGACTAGCGGGGGAAAATGAGCAGTTCTTC
CASSSRLAGENEQFF
>TRBJ2-7|.|TRBV6-2/TRBV6-3|.
TGTGCCAGCAGTCCGACCGAGTGGGCCGAGCAGTACTTC
CASSPTEWAEQYF
>TRBJ1-6|.|TRBV2|.
TGTGCCAGCCGGGGGGGGAGGGATTCACCCCTCCACTTT
CASRGGRDSPLHF
>TRBJ2-5|.|TRBV14|.
TGTGCCAGCAGCTATCCGGCAGGGGTGGGGCAAGAGACCCAGTACTTC
CASSYPAGVGQETQYF
>TRBJ1-1|.|TRBV6-6|.
TGTGCCAGCAGTCGGTACCCCCGCGGGACTGAAGCTTTCTTT
CASSRYPRGTEAFF
>TRBJ2-4|.|TRBV6-2/TRBV6-3|.
TGTGCCAGCAGTACCTTACTCGGGGACATTCAGTACTTC
CASSTLLGDIQYF
>TRBJ1-2|.|TRBV4-1|.
TGCGCCAGCAGCCAAGATCTTTCGGGATACGATGGCTACACCTTC
CASSQDLSGYDGYTF
>TRBJ1-4|.|TRBV11-2|.
TGTGCCAGCAGCCCTCTTTCAGGGTACCGTGAAAAACTGTTTTTT
CASSPLSGYREKLFF
>TRBJ2-7|.|TRBV2|TRBD1
TGTGCCAGCAGTGGGACAGGGGCCTACGAGCAGTACTTC
CASSGTGAYEQYF
>TRBJ1-1|.|TRBV28|TRBD1
TGTGCCAGCAGTTTTTCTAAAGGGGGCGTTCGGACTGAAGCTTTCTTT
CASSFSKGGVRTEAFF
>TRBJ1-2|.|TRBV6-5|TRBD1
TGTGCCAGCAGTCGACAGGGGGCGCAAAGCTATGGCTACACCTTC
CASSRQGAQSYGYTF
>TRBJ2-7|.|TRBV18|.
TGTGCCAGCTCACCAGGGCCCCACGAGCAGTACTTC
CASSPGPHEQYF
>TRBJ2-5|.|TRBV14|TRBD2
TGTGCCAGCAGCCTCGGACTAGCGGGAGTTCAAGAGACCCAGTACTTC
CASSLGLAGVQETQYF
>TRBJ2-1|.|TRBV7-6|.
TGTGCCAGCAGCGGAGGCGGGGGCAGTGAGCAGTTCTTC
CASSGGGGSEQFF
>TRBJ1-6|.|TRBV28|.
TGTGCCAGCAGTCTCTACAGGGTTGGTTCACCCCTCCACTTT
CASSLYRVGSPLHF
>TRBJ2-2|once|TRBV7-2|.
TGTGCCAGCAGGGGGACATCGAACACCGGGGAGCTGTTTTTT
CASRGTSNTGELFF
>TRBJ2-7|.|TRBV6-5|TRBD1
TGTGCCAGCACAAGACAGGGCTACTACGAGCAGTACTTC
CASTRQGYYEQYF
>TRBJ2-1|.|TRBV18|TRBD2
TGTGCCAGCTCACCACCGGCCGGGACTAGCGGATACAATGAGCAGTTCTTC
CASSPPAGTSGYNEQFF